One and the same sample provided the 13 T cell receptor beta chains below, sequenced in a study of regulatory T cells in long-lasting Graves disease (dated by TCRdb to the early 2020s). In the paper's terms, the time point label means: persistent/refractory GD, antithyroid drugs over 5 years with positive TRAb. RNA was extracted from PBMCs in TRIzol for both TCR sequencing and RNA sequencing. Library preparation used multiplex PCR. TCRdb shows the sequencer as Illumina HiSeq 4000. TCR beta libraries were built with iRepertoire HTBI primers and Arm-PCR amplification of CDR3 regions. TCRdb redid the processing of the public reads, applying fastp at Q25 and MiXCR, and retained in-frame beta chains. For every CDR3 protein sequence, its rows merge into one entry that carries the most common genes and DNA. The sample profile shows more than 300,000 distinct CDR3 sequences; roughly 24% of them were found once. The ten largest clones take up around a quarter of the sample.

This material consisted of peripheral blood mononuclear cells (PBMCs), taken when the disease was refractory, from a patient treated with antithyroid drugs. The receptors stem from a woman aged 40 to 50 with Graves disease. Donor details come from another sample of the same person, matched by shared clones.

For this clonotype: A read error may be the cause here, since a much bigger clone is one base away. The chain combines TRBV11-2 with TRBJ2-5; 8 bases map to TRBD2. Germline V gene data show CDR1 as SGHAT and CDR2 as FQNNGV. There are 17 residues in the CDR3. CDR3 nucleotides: TGTGCCAGCAGCTTAGTGGCTAGCGGGCAAATACAAGAGACCCGGTACTTC. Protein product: CASSLVASGQIQETRYF.

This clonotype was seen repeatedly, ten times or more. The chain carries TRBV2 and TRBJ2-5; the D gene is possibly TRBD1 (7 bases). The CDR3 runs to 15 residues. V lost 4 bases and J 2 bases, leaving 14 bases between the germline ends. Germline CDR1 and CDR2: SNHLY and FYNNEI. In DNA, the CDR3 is TGTGCCAGCAGTGGGGCAGGGGGGAGGCAAGAGACCCAGTACTTC. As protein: CASSGAGGRQETQYF.

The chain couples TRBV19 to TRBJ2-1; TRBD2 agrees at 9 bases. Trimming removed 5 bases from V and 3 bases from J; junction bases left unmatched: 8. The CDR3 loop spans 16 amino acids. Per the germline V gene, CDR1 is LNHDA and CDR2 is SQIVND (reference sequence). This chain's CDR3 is CASSAIAGVIYNEQFF. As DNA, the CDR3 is TGTGCCAGTAGTGCCATAGCGGGAGTGATCTACAATGAGCAGTTCTTC.

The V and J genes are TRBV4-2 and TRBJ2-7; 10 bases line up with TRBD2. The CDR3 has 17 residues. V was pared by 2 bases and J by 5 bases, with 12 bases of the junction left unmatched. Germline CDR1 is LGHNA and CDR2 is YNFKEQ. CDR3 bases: TGTGCCAGCAGCCAACTCTTACCAGCGGGAGGGTTGGACGAGCAGTACTTC. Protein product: CASSQLLPAGGLDEQYF.

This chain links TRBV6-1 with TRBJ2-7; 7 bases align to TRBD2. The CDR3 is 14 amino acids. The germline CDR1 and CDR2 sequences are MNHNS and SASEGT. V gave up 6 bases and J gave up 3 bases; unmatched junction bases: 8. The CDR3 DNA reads TGTGCCAGCAGCCACGGGGGGACGTTCTACGAGCAGTACTTC. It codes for CASSHGGTFYEQYF.

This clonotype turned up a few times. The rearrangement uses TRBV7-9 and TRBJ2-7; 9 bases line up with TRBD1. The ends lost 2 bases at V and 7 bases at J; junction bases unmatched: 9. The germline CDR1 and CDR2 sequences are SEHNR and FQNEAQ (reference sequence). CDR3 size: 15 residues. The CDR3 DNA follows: TGTGCCAGCAGCTTATCTACAGGGGGCATGAGTGAGCAGTACTTC. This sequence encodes CASSLSTGGMSEQYF.

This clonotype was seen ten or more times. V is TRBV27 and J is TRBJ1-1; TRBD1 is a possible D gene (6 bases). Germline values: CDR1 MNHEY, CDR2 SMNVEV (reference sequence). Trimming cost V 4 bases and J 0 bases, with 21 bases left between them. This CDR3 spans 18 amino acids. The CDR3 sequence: CASSYTYRQAPMNTEAFF. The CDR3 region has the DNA TGTGCCAGCAGTTATACCTACCGACAGGCACCAATGAACACTGAAGCTTTCTTT.

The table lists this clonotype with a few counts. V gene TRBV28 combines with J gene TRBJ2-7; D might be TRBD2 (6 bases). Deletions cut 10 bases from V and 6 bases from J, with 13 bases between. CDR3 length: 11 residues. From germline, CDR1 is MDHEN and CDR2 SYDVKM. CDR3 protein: CATDRRGEQYF. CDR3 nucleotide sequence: TGTGCCACCGACCGGAGGGGCGAGCAGTACTTC. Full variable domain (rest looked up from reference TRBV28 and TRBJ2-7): DVKVTQSSRYLVKRTGEKVFLECVQDMDHENMFWYRQDPGLGLRLIYFSYDVKMKEKGDIPEGYSVSREKKERFSLILESASTNQTSMYLCATDRRGEQYFGPGTRLTVT.

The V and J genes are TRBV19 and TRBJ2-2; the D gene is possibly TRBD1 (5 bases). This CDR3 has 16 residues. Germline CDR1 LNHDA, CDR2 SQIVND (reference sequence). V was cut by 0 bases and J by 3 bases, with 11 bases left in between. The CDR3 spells CASSIDLRAHTGELFF. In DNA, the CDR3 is TGTGCCAGTAGTATAGACCTCAGGGCGCACACCGGGGAGCTGTTTTTT.

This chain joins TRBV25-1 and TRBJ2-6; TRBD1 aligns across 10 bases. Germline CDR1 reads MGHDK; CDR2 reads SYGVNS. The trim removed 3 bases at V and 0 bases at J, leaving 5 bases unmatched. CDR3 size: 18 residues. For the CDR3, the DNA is TGTGCCAGCAGTGACCGGACAGGGGGAAACTCTGGGGCCAACGTCCTGACTTTC. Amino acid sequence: CASSDRTGGNSGANVLTF.

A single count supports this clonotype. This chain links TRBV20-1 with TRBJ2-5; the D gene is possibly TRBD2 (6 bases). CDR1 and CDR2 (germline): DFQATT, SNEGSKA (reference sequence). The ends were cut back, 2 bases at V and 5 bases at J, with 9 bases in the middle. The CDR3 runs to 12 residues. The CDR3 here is CSARTGVETQYF. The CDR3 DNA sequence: TGCAGTGCTAGAACGGGGGTTGAGACCCAGTACTTC.

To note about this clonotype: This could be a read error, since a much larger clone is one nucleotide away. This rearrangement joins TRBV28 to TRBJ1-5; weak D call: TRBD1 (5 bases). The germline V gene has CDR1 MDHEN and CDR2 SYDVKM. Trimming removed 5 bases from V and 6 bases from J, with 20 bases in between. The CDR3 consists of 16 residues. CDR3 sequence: CASSAPGGEGSQPQHF. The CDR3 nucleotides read TGTGCCAGCAGTGCCCCCGGGGGAGAGGGCAGTCAGCCCCAGCATTTT.

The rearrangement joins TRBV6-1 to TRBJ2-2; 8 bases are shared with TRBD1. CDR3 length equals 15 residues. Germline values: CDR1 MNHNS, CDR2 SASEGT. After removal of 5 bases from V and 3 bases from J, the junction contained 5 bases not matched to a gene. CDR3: CASSLDRVDTGELFF. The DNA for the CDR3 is TGTGCCAGCAGTCTGGACAGGGTTGACACCGGGGAGCTGTTTTTT.